This T cell receptor (beta chain) was sequenced during a study of Graves' ophthalmopathy and Graves' hyperthyroidism. For the study at large: Researchers obtained peripheral blood at initial diagnosis, before any treatment had begun. Findings and limits, study-wide: Appearing in blood as well were most expanded thyroid clonotypes above 0.001 frequency. Sensitivity reached more than 70% and specificity about 78% when the model predicted ophthalmopathy progression.

The CDR3 covers 12 residues. Germline V CDR1 and CDR2: MNHEY, SVGAGI. Trimming stripped 8 bases from V and 2 bases from J, with 10 bases between. RNA transcripts provided the template for amplifying TCR beta CDR3 regions. An opening RT-PCR round employed HTBI primers and preceded a second-round multiplex PCR. TCRdb reanalysed the multiplex PCR reads using MiXCR and keeps one entry per CDR3 protein. The table lists roughly 480,000 distinct CDR3 sequences, around 14% of them singletons, with about 10% in the top ten. This clonotype was seen many times. The antigen remains undetermined. Patients were diagnosed from clinical symptoms, serum thyroxine, TRAb, thyroid ultrasound and orbital computed tomography.

The V and J genes are TRBV6-5 and TRBJ2-7; D may match TRBD1 or TRBD2 (5 bases each). The sequence came from a woman aged 25 to 45 with Graves' ophthalmopathy. Sequenced sample: blood. The CDR3 region is CASARETYEQYF. The CDR3 DNA follows: TGTGCCAGCGCCAGGGAGACCTACGAGCAGTACTTC.